The T cell receptor (beta chain) under discussion was sequenced for a study of cytomegalovirus exposure and HLA in healthy donors. Germline-derived CDR1 and CDR2 are MNHNY and SVGAGI (reference sequence). J gave up 2 bases and V 2 bases, and 3 bases lay outside the gene matches. This CDR3 spans 14 amino acids. Primers: 60 Vbeta forward and 13 Jbeta reverse. This table comes from immunoSEQ multiplex PCR, and its TCRdb copy is limited to in-frame clones, with some not included. In the table there are fewer than 350,000 clones, over 85% of which are singletons. Sequences were obtained from PBMCs. The sequence was obtained from a woman under 30 in good health and CMV-seronegative. This chain joins TRBV6-6 and TRBJ2-7; TRBD1 matches at 7 bases. CDR3 coding DNA: TGTGCCAGCAGTTACCTGGGACAGACCTACGAGCAGTACTTC. Its translation is CASSYLGQTYEQYF.